Below, 15 T cell receptor beta chains from the same sample are listed, as sequenced in a study of CD8 T cells in ankylosing spondylitis. No antigen has been assigned to these receptors. Using its own MiXCR run on the 5' RACE reads, TCRdb lists one record per CDR3 protein. This table holds around 770,000 distinct CDR3 sequences, around 20% found once. General study findings and limits: Roughly eight highly homologous variants made up a TCR beta motif that seemed to typify ankylosing spondylitis blood.

Sequencing was performed on blood, either unsorted or a sorted T cell fraction (not recorded which). The receptor source for this set is a male donor with ankylosing spondylitis.

This chain connects TRBV20-1 to TRBJ2-6, with D unclear. This CDR3 is 16 amino acids long. V was trimmed by 1 base and J by 1 base, leaving 11 bases between them. CDR1 and CDR2 (germline): DFQATT, SNEGSKA (reference sequence). The CDR3 coding sequence is TGCAGTGCTAGAGCTCCTTGGCGGTCTGGGGCCAACGTCCTGACTTTC. Its protein is CSARAPWRSGANVLTF.

The chain joins TRBV20-1 to TRBJ1-1; unclear D gene. This CDR3 region has 13 residues. Deletions cut 3 bases from V and 2 bases from J, with 10 bases between. Germline values: CDR1 DFQATT, CDR2 SNEGSKA (reference sequence). The CDR3 sequence: CSASWISNTEAFF. CDR3 DNA sequence: TGCAGTGCTAGCTGGATTAGTAACACTGAAGCTTTCTTT.

The chain couples TRBV4-1 to TRBJ1-1; maybe TRBD1 (5 bases). Germline CDR1 MGHRA, CDR2 YSYEKL. The CDR3 has 15 amino acids. V lost 0 bases to trimming and J lost 5 bases, with 13 bases between them. The CDR3 loop is CASSQEYSRGTEAFF. The CDR3 DNA is TGCGCCAGCAGCCAAGAATACAGTCGGGGGACTGAAGCTTTCTTT.

CDR3 DNA sequence: TGTGCCAGCAGCCGAACGACAGTCTCTGGAAACACCATATATTTT. It translates to CASSRTTVSGNTIYF. The genes are TRBV12-3 or TRBV12-4 and TRBJ1-3; D possibly corresponds to TRBD1 (5 bases). The V and J ends lost 6 bases and 0 bases respectively, with 12 bases between them. This CDR3 is built from 15 residues.

This clonotype was counted between two and nine times. This rearrangement joins TRBV7-3 to TRBJ2-7, with D maybe TRBD1 (6 bases). The CDR3 sequence is 16 residues long. Germline CDR1 and CDR2: SGHTA and FQGTGA. Trimming left V 2 bases short and J 0 bases short, with 14 bases between. CDR3 coding DNA: TGTGCCAGCAGCTTAGATGGGACAATGAGCTCCTACGAGCAGTACTTC. This translates into CASSLDGTMSSYEQYF. Full variable domain (outside the CDR3, taken from reference TRBV7-3 and TRBJ2-7): GAGVSQTPSNKVTEKGKYVELRCDPISGHTALYWYRQSLGQGPEFLIYFQGTGAADDSGLPNDRFFAVRPEGSVSTLKIQRTERGDSAVYLCASSLDGTMSSYEQYFGPGTRLTVT.

The chain uses TRBV27 and TRBJ2-1, with 7 bases that match TRBD2. Per germline, CDR1 MNHEY and CDR2 SMNVEV (reference sequence). The CDR3 totals 14 residues. J gave up 10 bases and V 5 bases, and 11 bases lay outside the gene matches. The CDR3 region has the DNA TGTGCCAGCAGTGACCTGACTAGCCCCGAAGAGCAGTTCTTC. Encoded protein: CASSDLTSPEEQFF.

This clonotype has a single count. The genes are TRBV29-1 and TRBJ1-3; no clear D gene. The V end was cut by 3 bases, the J end by 0 bases, with 9 bases between. This CDR3 has 14 amino acids. CDR1 is SQVTM and CDR2 is ANQGSEA in the germline V gene. Here the CDR3 DNA reads TGCAGCGTTGATCCAAGCTCCTCTGGAAACACCATATATTTT. Protein sequence: CSVDPSSSGNTIYF.

The chain uses TRBV6-5 and TRBJ2-1; D perhaps matches TRBD2 (6 bases). The germline V and J ends were trimmed by 6 bases and 5 bases, with 14 bases remaining between them. This CDR3 region has 14 residues. Looked up from germline, CDR1 is MNHEY and CDR2 is SVGAGI. CDR3 sequence (DNA): TGTGCCAGCAGGTGGGACTCCGTCCACAATGAGCAGTTCTTC. Translating gives CASRWDSVHNEQFF.

For the CDR3, the DNA is TGTGCCAGCAGGAGGGACTTCAATCAGCCCCAGCATTTT. It yields the protein CASRRDFNQPQHF. The rearrangement links TRBV6-1 to TRBJ1-5, with D perhaps matching TRBD1 (5 bases). Germline V gene sequence: CDR1 MNHNS, CDR2 SASEGT. There are 13 residues in the CDR3. The V end lost 6 bases, the J end lost 3 bases, and 9 bases lay between the germline ends.

V is TRBV5-6 and J is TRBJ2-4; TRBD1 is a possible D gene (6 bases). Germline V CDR1 and CDR2: SGHDT, YYEEEE. This CDR3 is 13 amino acids long. With 4 bases removed from V and 8 bases from J, the gap between germline ends came to 13 bases. DNA of the CDR3: TGTGCCAGCAGCGAATACAGGGAAGACATTCAGTACTTC. Translating it yields CASSEYREDIQYF.

The CDR3 is CASSVGAGSYEQYF. CDR3 bases: TGTGCCAGCAGCGTAGGCGCGGGTTCCTACGAGCAGTACTTC. The rearrangement links TRBV9 to TRBJ2-7, with D possibly TRBD2 on 5 matching bases. V lost 0 bases, J lost 1 base, and 8 bases lay in between. From germline, CDR1 is SGDLS and CDR2 YYNGEE. The CDR3 is 14 residues long.

The CDR3 loop reads CSAQRGRKASTDTQYF. Written as DNA, the CDR3 is TGCAGTGCCCAACGGGGGAGGAAAGCTAGCACAGATACGCAGTATTTT. V is TRBV20-1 and J is TRBJ2-3; D is perhaps TRBD2 (6 bases). CDR3 length: 16 residues. Germline values: CDR1 DFQATT, CDR2 SNEGSKA (reference sequence). V gave up 6 bases and J gave up 0 bases, with 19 bases separating them.

This clonotype was seen a handful of times. V and J are TRBV6-5 and TRBJ2-5; 7 bases fit TRBD2. Germline V gives CDR1 MNHEY, CDR2 SVGAGI. J was trimmed by 3 bases and V by 0 bases; bases with no gene match: 7. This CDR3 spans 16 amino acids. The CDR3 loop reads CASSYSTAGREETQYF. Written as DNA, the CDR3 is TGTGCCAGCAGTTACTCGACAGCGGGGAGGGAAGAGACCCAGTACTTC.

This clonotype was detected a few times. The rearrangement joins TRBV29-1 to TRBJ1-2; 7 bases agree with TRBD1. Germline assignment: CDR1 SQVTM and CDR2 ANQGSEA. The CDR3 consists of 11 residues. After removal of 4 bases from V and 8 bases from J, the junction contained 4 bases not matched to a gene. The CDR3 bases are TGCAGCGTTGGACAGGGCGACGGCTACACCTTC. Protein: CSVGQGDGYTF.

This clonotype was seen more than once but under ten times. This chain connects TRBV10-3 to TRBJ1-1; D remains unclear. From germline, CDR1 is ENHRY and CDR2 SYGVKD. The ends were cut back, 0 bases at V and 1 base at J, with 9 bases in the middle. This CDR3 has 15 residues. Written as DNA, the CDR3 is TGTGCCATCAGTGAGTCAGAGGGAAAGAACACTGAAGCTTTCTTT. Its protein is CAISESEGKNTEAFF.